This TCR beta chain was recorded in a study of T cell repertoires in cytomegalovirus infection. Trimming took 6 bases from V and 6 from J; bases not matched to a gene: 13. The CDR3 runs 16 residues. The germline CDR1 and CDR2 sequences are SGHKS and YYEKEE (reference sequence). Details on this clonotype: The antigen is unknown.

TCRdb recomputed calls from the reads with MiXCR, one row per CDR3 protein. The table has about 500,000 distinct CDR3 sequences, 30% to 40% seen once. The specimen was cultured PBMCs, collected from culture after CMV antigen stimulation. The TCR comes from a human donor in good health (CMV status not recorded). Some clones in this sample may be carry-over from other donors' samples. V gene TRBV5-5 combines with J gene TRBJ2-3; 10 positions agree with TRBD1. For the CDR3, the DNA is TGTGCCAGCACCCCGAGACAGGGGGCTAGCTGGGATACGCAGTATTTT. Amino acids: CASTPRQGASWDTQYF.